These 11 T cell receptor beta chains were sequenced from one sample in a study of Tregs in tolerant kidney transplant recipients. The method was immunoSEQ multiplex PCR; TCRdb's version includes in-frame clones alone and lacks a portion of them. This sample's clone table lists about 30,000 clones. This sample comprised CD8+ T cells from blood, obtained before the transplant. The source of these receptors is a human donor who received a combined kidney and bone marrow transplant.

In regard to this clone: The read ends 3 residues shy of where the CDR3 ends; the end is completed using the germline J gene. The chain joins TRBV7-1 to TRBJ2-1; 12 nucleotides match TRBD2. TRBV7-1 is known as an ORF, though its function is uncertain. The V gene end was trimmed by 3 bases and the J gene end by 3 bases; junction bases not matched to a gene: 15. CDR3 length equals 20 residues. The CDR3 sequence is CASSSPVWASGRANYNEQFF. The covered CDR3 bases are TGTGCCAGCAGCTCCCCGGTTTGGGCTAGCGGGAGGGCCAACTACAATGAG.

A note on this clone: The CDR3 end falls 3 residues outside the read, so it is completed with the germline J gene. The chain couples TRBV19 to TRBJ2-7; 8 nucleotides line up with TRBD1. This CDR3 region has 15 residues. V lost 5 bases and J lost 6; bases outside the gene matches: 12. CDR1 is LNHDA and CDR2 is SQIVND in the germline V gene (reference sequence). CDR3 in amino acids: CASSLGQGVPGEQYF. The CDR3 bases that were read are TGTGCCAGTAGTCTTGGACAGGGAGTCCCGGGCGAG.

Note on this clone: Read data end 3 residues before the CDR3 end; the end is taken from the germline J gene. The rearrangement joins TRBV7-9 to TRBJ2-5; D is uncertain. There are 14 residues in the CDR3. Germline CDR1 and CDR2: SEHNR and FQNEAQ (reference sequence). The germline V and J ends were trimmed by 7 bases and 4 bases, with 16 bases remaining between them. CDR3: CASTPLLRVETQYF. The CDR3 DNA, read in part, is TGTGCCAGCACCCCACTTTTGAGAGTAGAGACC.

CDR3 DNA (partial): TGTGCCAGCTCACCAGGGGCGGGGATGGACAATGAG. It specifies CASSPGAGMDNE. The entire CDR3 protein reads CASSPGAGMDNEQFF. The chain joins TRBV18 to TRBJ2-1, with D tentatively TRBD2 (6 bases). The CDR3 end lies 3 residues beyond the end of the read and is filled in from the germline J gene. V was clipped by 2 bases and J by 5 bases, with 13 bases between them. The germline V gene has CDR1 KGHSH and CDR2 LQKENI. This CDR3 has 15 residues.

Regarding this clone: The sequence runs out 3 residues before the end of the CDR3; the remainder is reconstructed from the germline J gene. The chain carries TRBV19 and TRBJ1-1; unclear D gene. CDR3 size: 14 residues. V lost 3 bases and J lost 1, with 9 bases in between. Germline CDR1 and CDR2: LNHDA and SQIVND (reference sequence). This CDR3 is CASSMQATNTEAFF. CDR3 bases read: TGTGCCAGTAGTATGCAGGCGACGAACACTGAA.

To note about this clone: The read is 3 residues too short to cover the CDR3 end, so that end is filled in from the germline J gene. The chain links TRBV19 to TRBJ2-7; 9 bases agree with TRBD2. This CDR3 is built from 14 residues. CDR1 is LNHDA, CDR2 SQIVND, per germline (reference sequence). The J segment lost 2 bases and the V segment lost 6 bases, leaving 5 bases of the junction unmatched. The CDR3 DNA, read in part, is TGTGCCAGTAGGATGACTAGCGGAACCTACGAG. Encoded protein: CASRMTSGTYE. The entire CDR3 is CASRMTSGTYEQYF.

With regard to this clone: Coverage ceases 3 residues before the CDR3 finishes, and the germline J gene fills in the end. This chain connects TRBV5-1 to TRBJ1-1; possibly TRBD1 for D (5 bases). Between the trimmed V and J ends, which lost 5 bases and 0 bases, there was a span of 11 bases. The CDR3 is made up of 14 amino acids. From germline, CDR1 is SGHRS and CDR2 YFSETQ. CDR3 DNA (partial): TGCGCCAGCAGAGAAGGGGCCATGAACACTGAA. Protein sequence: CASREGAMNTE. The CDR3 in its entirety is CASREGAMNTEAFF.

The covered CDR3 bases are TGTGCCAGCATAGGAGGGCCACGCTCGGATGAG. This codes for CASIGGPRSDE. The entire CDR3 is CASIGGPRSDEQFF. The rearrangement joins TRBV7-9 to TRBJ2-1; tentatively, D is TRBD2 (6 bases). The read gets to within 3 residues of the CDR3 end, and the germline J gene fills in the rest. This CDR3 comprises 14 residues. Germline CDR1 is SEHNR and CDR2 is FQNEAQ (reference sequence). Deletions cut 7 bases from V and 8 bases from J, with 18 bases between.

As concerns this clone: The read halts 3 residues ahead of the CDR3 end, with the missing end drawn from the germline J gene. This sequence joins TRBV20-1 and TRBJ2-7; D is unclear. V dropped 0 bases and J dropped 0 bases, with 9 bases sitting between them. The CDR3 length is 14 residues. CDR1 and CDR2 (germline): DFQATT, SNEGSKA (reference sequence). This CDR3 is CSARDRSSSYEQYF. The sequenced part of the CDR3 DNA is TGCAGTGCTAGAGATCGAAGTAGCTCCTACGAG.

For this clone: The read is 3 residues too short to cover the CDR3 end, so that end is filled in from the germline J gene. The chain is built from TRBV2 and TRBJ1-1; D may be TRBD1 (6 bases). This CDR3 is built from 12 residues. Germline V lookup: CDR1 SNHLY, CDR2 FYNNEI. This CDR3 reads CASSERQGEAFF. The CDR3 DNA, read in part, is TGTGCCAGCAGTGAAAGGCAGGGGGAA. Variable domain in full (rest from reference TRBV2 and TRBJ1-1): EPEVTQTPSHQVTQMGQEVILRCVPISNHLYFYWYRQILGQKVEFLVSFYNNEISEKSEIFDDQFSVERPDGSNFTLKIRSTKLEDSAMYFCASSERQGEAFFGQGTRLTVV.

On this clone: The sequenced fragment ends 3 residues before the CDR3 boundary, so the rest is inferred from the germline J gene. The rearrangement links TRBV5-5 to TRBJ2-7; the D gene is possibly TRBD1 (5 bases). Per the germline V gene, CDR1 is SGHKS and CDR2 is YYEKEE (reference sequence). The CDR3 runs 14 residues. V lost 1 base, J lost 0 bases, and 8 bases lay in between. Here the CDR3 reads CASSLFDSSYEQYF. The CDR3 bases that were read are TGTGCCAGCAGCTTGTTTGACAGCTCCTACGAG.